This T cell receptor (beta chain) was recorded in a study of T cell repertoires in cytomegalovirus infection. Overall study context: CMV epitopes in the study were HLA-C-restricted (recently identified) and HLA-B-restricted (well studied). From public TCR beta signatures came an indication of both CMV infection and matching HLA type.

Study-level results: It was HLA-C-restricted CMV-specific TCR beta clonotypes that dominated the response ex vivo. Summed frequency of public TCR beta families distinguished CMV carriers with the relevant HLA.

TCRdb re-analysed the reads in MiXCR, keeping a single row per CDR3 protein. The sample holds approximately 910,000 distinct CDR3 sequences, roughly a third seen once. Looked up from germline, CDR1 is MNHEY and CDR2 is SMNVEV (reference sequence). V trimming: 5 bases; J trimming: 3 bases; junction bases outside the gene matches: 10. The CDR3 is made up of 17 amino acids. A word on this clonotype: Its target is unknown.

The sample was cultured CD8+ T cells from PBMCs, taken from culture after CMV antigen stimulation. This sequence joins TRBV27 and TRBJ1-4, with TRBD1 matching 9 bases. The sequence came from a human donor in good health (CMV status not recorded). Some clones in this sample may be carry-over from other donors' samples. The CDR3 is CASSRGQGFDANEKLFF. Written as DNA, the CDR3 is TGTGCCAGCAGTCGGGGACAGGGTTTCGACGCTAATGAAAAACTGTTTTTT.